This is a list of T cell receptor beta chains from one sample in a study of naive and memory T cell subsets. TCRdb processed the UMI-ligation and nested PCR reads anew with MiXCR; each CDR3 protein has one entry. The sample shows 130,000 to 150,000 distinct CDR3 sequences, about a sixth of them seen only once. Source material: naive CD4+ T cells from blood. These receptor sequences come from a human donor in good health. Both conserved end residues are trimmed from each CDR3. Fields, in order: J gene, V gene, CDR3 protein.

j_gene: TRBJ1-1
v_gene: TRBV12-3/TRBV12-4
CDR3aa: ASRQMITEAF

j_gene: TRBJ2-7
v_gene: TRBV6-5
CDR3aa: ASSYSMNGYEQY

j_gene: TRBJ1-2
v_gene: TRBV30
CDR3aa: ACQKLYGYT

j_gene: TRBJ2-7
v_gene: TRBV7-3
CDR3aa: ASSPPGGAPYEQY

j_gene: TRBJ2-5
v_gene: TRBV5-1
CDR3aa: ASSLSGDLQETQY

j_gene: TRBJ2-7
v_gene: TRBV12-3/TRBV12-4
CDR3aa: ASSLRPLHEQY

j_gene: TRBJ2-4
v_gene: TRBV28
CDR3aa: ASSPIARQHAKNIQY

j_gene: TRBJ1-5
v_gene: TRBV10-3
CDR3aa: AINGMINQPQH

j_gene: TRBJ2-1
v_gene: TRBV14
CDR3aa: ASSHRQGSGEQF

j_gene: TRBJ2-6
v_gene: TRBV15
CDR3aa: ATSRDRKSVLT

j_gene: TRBJ2-3
v_gene: TRBV29-1
CDR3aa: SVENPSSGPDTQY

j_gene: TRBJ1-5
v_gene: TRBV20-1
CDR3aa: SARVANQPQH

j_gene: TRBJ1-5
v_gene: TRBV7-2
CDR3aa: ASSLGGPQPQH

j_gene: TRBJ2-3
v_gene: TRBV5-1
CDR3aa: ASSLIHGTGITDTQY

j_gene: TRBJ1-2
v_gene: TRBV6-5
CDR3aa: ASGAAGYGYT

j_gene: TRBJ2-1
v_gene: TRBV24-1
CDR3aa: ATSDRDTGNEQF

j_gene: TRBJ2-3
v_gene: TRBV7-2
CDR3aa: ASSLRLAGGTDTQY

j_gene: TRBJ2-6
v_gene: TRBV27
CDR3aa: ASSGANVLT

j_gene: TRBJ2-7
v_gene: TRBV10-1
CDR3aa: ASSEEDSSSYEQY

j_gene: TRBJ2-2
v_gene: TRBV7-2
CDR3aa: ASSLARLANTGELF

j_gene: TRBJ2-7
v_gene: TRBV2
CDR3aa: ASNPSGSPYEQY

j_gene: TRBJ2-7
v_gene: TRBV28
CDR3aa: ASSSVKYEQY

j_gene: TRBJ2-1
v_gene: TRBV6-5
CDR3aa: ASSSSGSRNEQF

j_gene: TRBJ1-5
v_gene: TRBV4-1
CDR3aa: ASSLPGRELQPQH

j_gene: TRBJ2-7
v_gene: TRBV24-1
CDR3aa: ATSDSATYEQY

j_gene: TRBJ2-2
v_gene: TRBV29-1
CDR3aa: SVGLAANTGELF

j_gene: TRBJ2-5
v_gene: TRBV5-1
CDR3aa: ASSLGFGREETQY

j_gene: TRBJ1-1
v_gene: TRBV6-2/TRBV6-3
CDR3aa: ASSRTGGRTEAF

j_gene: TRBJ1-2
v_gene: TRBV20-1
CDR3aa: SARAGVGGYT

j_gene: TRBJ2-7
v_gene: TRBV3-1
CDR3aa: ASSQKRTPYEQY

j_gene: TRBJ2-7
v_gene: TRBV29-1
CDR3aa: SVALGLAGDLGQY

j_gene: TRBJ2-1
v_gene: TRBV5-1
CDR3aa: ASSLALASSYNEQF

j_gene: TRBJ2-2
v_gene: TRBV7-2
CDR3aa: ASSPTGVHNTGELF

j_gene: TRBJ1-5
v_gene: TRBV14
CDR3aa: ASSQGDNQPQH

j_gene: TRBJ1-2
v_gene: TRBV28
CDR3aa: ASSTQLGYT

j_gene: TRBJ1-1
v_gene: TRBV7-2
CDR3aa: ASSKDNLDSNEAF

j_gene: TRBJ1-1
v_gene: TRBV20-1
CDR3aa: SARRTGDTLNTEAF